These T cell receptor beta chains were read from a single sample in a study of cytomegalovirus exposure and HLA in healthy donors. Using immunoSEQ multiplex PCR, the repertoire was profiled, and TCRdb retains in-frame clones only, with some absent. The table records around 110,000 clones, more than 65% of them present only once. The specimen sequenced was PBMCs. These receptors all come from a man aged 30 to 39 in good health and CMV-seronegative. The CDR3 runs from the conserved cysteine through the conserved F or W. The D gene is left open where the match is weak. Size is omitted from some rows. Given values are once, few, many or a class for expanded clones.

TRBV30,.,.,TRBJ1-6,CAWSVRGFSSHNSPLHF,TGTGCCTGGAGTGTACGTGGCTTTTCCTCTCATAATTCACCCCTCCACTTT
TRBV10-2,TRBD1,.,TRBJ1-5,CASSHDRGLNQPQHF,TGCGCCAGCAGTCATGACAGGGGCCTCAATCAGCCCCAGCATTTT
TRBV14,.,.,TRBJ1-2,CASSQESGPTNYGYTF,TGTGCCAGCAGCCAAGAGTCAGGGCCTACTAACTATGGCTACACCTTC
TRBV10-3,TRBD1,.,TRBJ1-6,CAISMGQTDNSPLHF,TGTGCCATCAGTATGGGACAGACAGATAATTCACCCCTCCACTTT
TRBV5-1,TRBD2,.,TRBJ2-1,CASSPTVSGRTYQFF,TGCGCCAGCTCTCCCACAGTTAGCGGGAGGACTTACCAGTTCTTC
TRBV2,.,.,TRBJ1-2,CASTERPTGYTF,TGTGCCAGCACCGAGAGGCCGACGGGCTACACCTTC
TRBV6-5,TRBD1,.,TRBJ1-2,CASIPGGRSYGYTF,TGTGCCAGCATCCCAGGGGGGCGGAGCTATGGCTACACCTTC
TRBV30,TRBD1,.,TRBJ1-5,CAWSVGSGGQPQHF,TGTGCCTGGAGTGTAGGTTCAGGGGGTCAGCCCCAGCATTTT
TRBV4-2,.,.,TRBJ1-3,CASSSQAGNTIYF,TGTGCCAGCAGCTCACAGGCCGGAAACACCATATATTTT
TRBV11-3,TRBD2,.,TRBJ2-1,CASSLGLAGNEQFF,TGTGCCAGCAGCTTGGGACTAGCGGGCAATGAGCAGTTCTTC
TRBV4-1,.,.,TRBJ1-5,CASSQAKGYSNQPQHF,TGCGCCAGCAGCCAGGCGAAGGGGTATAGCAATCAGCCCCAGCATTTT
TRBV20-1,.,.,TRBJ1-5,CSARSGQPQHF,TGCAGTGCTAGATCAGGGCAGCCCCAGCATTTT
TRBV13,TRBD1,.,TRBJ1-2,CASSLGHQTGDYGYTF,TGTGCCAGCAGCTTAGGCCACCAAACAGGGGACTATGGCTACACCTTC
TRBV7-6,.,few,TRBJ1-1,CASSPGTRGTEAFF,TGTGCCAGCAGCCCGGGCACTCGGGGGACTGAAGCTTTCTTT
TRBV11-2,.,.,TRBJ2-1,CASSLRTGMLYNEQFF,TGTGCCAGCAGCTTACGTACAGGAATGCTTTACAATGAGCAGTTCTTC
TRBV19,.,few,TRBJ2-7,CASSKSGYSYEQYF,TGTGCCAGTAGTAAGTCAGGCTATTCCTACGAGCAGTACTTC
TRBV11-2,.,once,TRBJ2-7,CASSLFGTGSSYEQYF,TGTGCCAGCAGCTTATTTGGTACAGGGAGCTCCTACGAGCAGTACTTC
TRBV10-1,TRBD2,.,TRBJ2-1,CASSASGRYNEQFF,TGCGCCAGTTCAGCTAGCGGAAGGTACAATGAGCAGTTCTTC
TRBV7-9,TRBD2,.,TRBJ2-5,CASTKGLAGGPETQYF,TGTGCCAGCACCAAAGGACTAGCGGGAGGGCCTGAGACCCAGTACTTC
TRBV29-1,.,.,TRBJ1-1,CSLGGTEAFF,TGCAGCCTAGGGGGCACTGAAGCTTTCTTT
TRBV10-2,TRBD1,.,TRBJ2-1,CASSVQGSEQFF,TGCGCCAGCAGTGTACAGGGGAGCGAGCAGTTCTTC
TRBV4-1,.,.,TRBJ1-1,CASSQDYVGVNTEAFF,TGCGCCAGCAGCCAAGATTACGTCGGAGTGAACACTGAAGCTTTCTTT
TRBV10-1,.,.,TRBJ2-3,CASERGLGDTQYF,TGCGCCAGCGAACGGGGATTGGGTGATACGCAGTATTTT
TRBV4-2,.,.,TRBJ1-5,CASSQGGYQPQHF,TGTGCCAGCAGCCAAGGCGGGTATCAGCCCCAGCATTTT
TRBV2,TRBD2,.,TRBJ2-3,CASTGGLGTDTQYF,TGTGCCAGCACGGGGGGGCTCGGCACAGATACGCAGTATTTT
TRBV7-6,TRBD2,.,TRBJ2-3,CASSLGTSGGAGTQYF,TGTGCCAGCAGCTTAGGGACTAGCGGGGGGGCCGGGACGCAGTATTTT
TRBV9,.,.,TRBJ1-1,CASSFYGDSSTEAFF,TGTGCCAGCAGCTTTTACGGGGATAGTAGCACTGAAGCTTTCTTT